This T cell receptor beta chain was observed in a study of PD-L1 blockade in urothelial cancer. Clones were sequenced by immunoSEQ multiplex PCR, and TCRdb holds only the in-frame ones, with some missing. The sample records approximately 100,000 clones, around 82% being singletons. Germline CDR1 SGHTA, CDR2 FQGNSA. The J segment lost 7 bases and the V segment lost 4 bases, leaving 4 bases of the junction unmatched. This CDR3 spans 13 amino acids. Source: PBMCs, taken around atezolizumab (anti-PD-L1) treatment. This clonotype was sampled from a man aged 50 to 60 with urothelial cancer. The J gene is TRBJ1-2, the V gene TRBV7-2; 9 nucleotides agree with TRBD1. DNA of the CDR3: TGTGCCAGCAGCTGGGACAGGGCCATTGGCTACACCTTC. It specifies CASSWDRAIGYTF.